This TCR beta chain was captured in a study of T cells in Graves' hyperthyroidism and ophthalmopathy. This clonotype has a count of ten or more. Its antigen remains unidentified. Subjects aged 18 to 65 presented with newly diagnosed hyperthyroidism of less than 2 months' duration. Fresh peripheral blood, roughly 9.8 ml of it, supplied the PBMCs. Overall study findings and caveats: Expanded thyroid clonotypes (above 0.001) were mostly also found in blood.

Germline V gene data show CDR1 as LNHNV and CDR2 as YYDKDF (reference sequence). This CDR3 contains 14 residues. V was clipped by 9 bases and J by 0 bases, with 12 bases between them. RNA transcripts served as the template for amplifying TCR beta CDR3 regions. HTBI primers drove first-round RT-PCR of the TCR CDR3. TCRdb reanalysed the multiplex PCR reads using MiXCR and keeps one entry per CDR3 protein. This sample has some 550,000 distinct CDR3 sequences; roughly 20% occur once, and the top ten carry approximately 26%. J is TRBJ1-3 and V is TRBV15; D possibly corresponds to TRBD1 (6 bases). The TCR was taken from a man aged 18 to 30 with Graves' hyperthyroidism. The sample comprised blood. CDR3: CATSGAGSGNTIYF. CDR3 DNA sequence: TGTGCCACTTCAGGGGCCGGCTCTGGAAACACCATATATTTT. The full variable domain, its missing parts supplied by reference TRBV15 and TRBJ1-3, is DAMVIQNPRYQVTQFGKPVTLSCSQTLNHNVMYWYQQKSSQAPKLLFHYYDKDFNNEADTPDNFQSRRPNTSFCFLDIRSPGLGDTAMYLCATSGAGSGNTIYFGEGSWLTVV.